The present entry profiles one T cell receptor (beta chain) with its context. Here immunoSEQ multiplex PCR was the method, and the copy in TCRdb shows in-frame clones only, minus some. The repertoire includes around 35,000 clones, nearly 95% of them detected once, and 5% to 7% sits in the top ten. The entry originates in a study of preoperative IRX-2 immunotherapy in early breast cancer. Germline V gene sequence: CDR1 MNHEY, CDR2 SVGAGI. Trimming shortened V by 0 bases and J by 7 bases, and 7 bases separated the two germline ends. The length of the CDR3 is 13 residues. Treatment noted: preoperative locoregional IRX-2 cytokine immunotherapy. Samples came from a phase Ib trial of preoperative locoregional IRX-2 cytokine immunotherapy.

This receptor was taken from a human donor with breast cancer. Sampling was performed from a patient treated with IRX-2 immunotherapy. The chain joins TRBV6-5 to TRBJ2-1; D is unclear. The CDR3 spells CASSYSGLNEQFF. The CDR3 DNA follows: TGTGCCAGCAGTTACTCTGGGTTGAATGAGCAGTTCTTC.